A selection of T cell receptor beta chains follows, all from one sample in a study of vaccination effects on CD4 cells after COVID-19. These TCRs are of unknown antigen specificity. Clones were read by immunoSEQ multiplex PCR, and TCRdb kept only the in-frame ones, dropping some. The repertoire includes roughly 30,000 clones, 55% to 75% of them detected once, and 7% to 9.5% sits in the top ten. Material: CD4+ T cells from PBMCs cultured with HCoV-NL63 spike peptides, obtained after COVID-19 vaccination. These receptors came from a human donor who received a COVID-19 vaccine. CDR3s include the opening cysteine and the closing phenylalanine or tryptophan. Fields, in order: D gene, J gene, V gene, clone size, CDR3 protein, CDR3 DNA. D genes are given only for firm matches. A clone size is listed for some rows: how often the clone was seen (once, few, many), or a class if it is expanded.

. TRBJ2-7 TRBV25-1 few CASRPTGSYEQYF TGTGCCAGCAGGCCCACAGGCTCCTACGAGCAGTACTTC
. TRBJ2-5 TRBV30 . CAWSLMYVETQYF TGTGCCTGGAGTTTAATGTACGTCGAGACCCAGTACTTC
. TRBJ2-5 TRBV19 . CATNRGTLQETQYF TGTGCCACGAATCGAGGGACACTACAAGAGACCCAGTACTTC
. TRBJ1-2 TRBV19 . CASSTRQVGSGYTF TGTGCCAGTAGTACCAGACAGGTTGGGTCTGGCTACACCTTC
. TRBJ1-5 TRBV18 . CASSPQGNQPQHF TGTGCCAGCTCACCACAGGGAAATCAGCCCCAGCATTTT
. TRBJ1-2 TRBV20-1 . CSARAGYGYTF TGCAGTGCTAGAGCGGGGTACGGCTACACCTTC
TRBD1 TRBJ2-7 TRBV6-5 . CASSYWTGASYEQYF TGTGCCAGCAGTTACTGGACAGGGGCCTCCTACGAGCAGTACTTC
. TRBJ1-2 TRBV18 . CASSGETNYGYTF TGTGCCAGCTCCGGGGAAACTAACTATGGCTACACCTTC
. TRBJ1-5 TRBV2 . CASSEQPNQPQHF TGTGCCAGCAGTGAACAGCCCAATCAGCCCCAGCATTTT
TRBD1 TRBJ1-4 TRBV6-1 few CASSEGQGFEKLFF TGTGCCAGCAGTGAAGGACAGGGGTTTGAAAAACTGTTTTTT
. TRBJ1-1 TRBV23-1 few CASSQSWKRKAFF TGCGCCAGCAGTCAATCGTGGAAACGGAAAGCTTTCTTT
. TRBJ2-7 TRBV5-1 . CASSLTADTDLTYEQYF TGCGCCAGCAGCTTGACTGCGGACACGGACTTAACCTACGAGCAGTACTTC
. TRBJ2-6 TRBV27 . CASSSVAGANVLTF TGTGCCAGCAGTTCGGTGGCAGGGGCCAACGTCCTGACTTTC
. TRBJ2-5 TRBV10-2 . CASSESNREETQYF TGCGCCAGCAGTGAGTCCAACAGGGAAGAGACCCAGTACTTC
TRBD1 TRBJ2-7 TRBV6-1 . CASSEPGTGSYEQYF TGTGCCAGCAGTGAGCCAGGGACAGGGTCCTACGAGCAGTACTTC
TRBD1 TRBJ1-1 TRBV16 . CASSQSGQEAFF TGTGCCAGCAGCCAATCGGGACAGGAAGCTTTCTTT
. TRBJ1-1 TRBV14 . CASSPWDVNTEAFF TGTGCCAGCAGCCCATGGGACGTCAACACTGAAGCTTTCTTT
. TRBJ2-4 TRBV19 . CATSRDTQTLAKNIQYF TGTGCCACGAGCCGGGACACCCAAACGCTAGCCAAAAACATTCAGTACTTC
. TRBJ1-6 TRBV4-1 few CASSGHLLPLHF TGCGCCAGCAGCGGACACCTACTACCCCTCCACTTT
. TRBJ2-3 TRBV15 . CATSRPDVTQYF TGTGCCACCAGCAGACCCGACGTTACGCAGTATTTT
TRBD2 TRBJ2-3 TRBV4-1 . CASSQTLLAGKMTQYF TGCGCCAGCAGCCAAACTTTACTAGCGGGGAAAATGACGCAGTATTTT
. TRBJ2-7 TRBV29-1 . CSVVDDLQEQYF TGCAGCGTTGTTGACGACTTACAGGAGCAGTACTTC
. TRBJ1-1 TRBV10-3 . CAISESGVGGPEAFF TGTGCCATCAGTGAGTCAGGGGTCGGTGGACCTGAAGCTTTCTTT
TRBD1 TRBJ1-4 TRBV18 . CASSRGQGKYATNEKLFF TGTGCCAGCTCCCGAGGACAGGGGAAGTATGCAACTAATGAAAAACTGTTTTTT
TRBD2 TRBJ2-2 TRBV14 . CASSQREDTGELFF TGTGCCAGCAGCCAACGGGAGGACACCGGGGAGCTGTTTTTT
TRBD2 TRBJ2-1 TRBV11-2 . CASSLEPTSGYNEQFF TGTGCCAGCAGCTTAGAACCCACTAGCGGCTACAATGAGCAGTTCTTC
TRBD2 TRBJ2-1 TRBV4-2 once CASSQGNSGGRTYNEQFF TGTGCCAGCAGCCAGGGTAATAGCGGGGGCCGAACATACAATGAGCAGTTCTTC
TRBD1 TRBJ1-5 TRBV5-1 few CASSSGQNNQPQHF TGCGCCAGCAGCTCGGGACAGAACAATCAGCCCCAGCATTTT
TRBD1 TRBJ1-2 TRBV7-8 . CASSFTLGGQGASYGYTF TGTGCCAGCAGCTTTACCCTCGGCGGGCAGGGGGCATCCTATGGCTACACCTTC
TRBD2 TRBJ2-1 TRBV11-2 . CASSSGLAGGSGEQFF TGTGCCAGCAGCTCGGGACTAGCGGGAGGGTCAGGGGAGCAGTTCTTC
. TRBJ1-5 TRBV6-6 . CASSYDSRGQPQHF TGTGCCAGCAGTTACGACTCAAGGGGTCAGCCCCAGCATTTT
. TRBJ2-3 TRBV18 . CASSRTTDTQYF TGTGCCAGCTCACGGACCACAGATACGCAGTATTTT
TRBD2 TRBJ2-7 TRBV6-5 . CATGLAGLYEQYF TGTGCCACCGGACTAGCGGGATTATACGAGCAGTACTTC
. TRBJ1-1 TRBV3-1/TRBV3-2 . CASSLLPQGNTEAFF TGTGCCAGCAGCCTCTTGCCCCAGGGGAACACTGAAGCTTTCTTT
. TRBJ2-3 TRBV5-1 . CASSLGAVAGTDTQYF TGCGCCAGCAGCTTAGGAGCGGTGGCCGGCACAGATACGCAGTATTTT
TRBD2 TRBJ2-1 TRBV11-2 . CASSLGLAVNNEQFF TGTGCCAGCAGCTTAGGACTAGCGGTAAACAATGAGCAGTTCTTC
. TRBJ2-7 TRBV21-1 . CASSYPRDRGTSYEQYF TGTGCCAGCAGCTACCCCCGGGACAGGGGTACCTCCTACGAGCAGTACTTC
TRBD2 TRBJ2-3 TRBV6-2/TRBV6-3 . CASSQGLAGPDTQYF TGTGCCAGCAGTCAGGGACTAGCGGGGCCAGATACGCAGTATTTT
. TRBJ2-3 TRBV14 . CASSQERLGGTIRTDTQYF TGTGCCAGCAGCCAAGAACGCCTTGGAGGAACCATCCGCACAGATACGCAGTATTTT
. TRBJ1-5 TRBV6-1 . CASSDTSGESQHF TGTGCCAGCAGTGATACGAGCGGCGAATCCCAGCATTTT
TRBD2 TRBJ2-7 TRBV19 few CASSIAMGTIYEQYF TGTGCCAGTAGTATAGCCATGGGGACTATCTACGAGCAGTACTTC
TRBD1 TRBJ1-6 TRBV10-3 . CAISVSGGDSPLHF TGTGCCATCAGTGTTTCAGGGGGCGATTCACCCCTCCACTTT
TRBD1 TRBJ1-2 TRBV19 . CASQKGDSTNYGYTF TGTGCCAGTCAAAAGGGGGACAGCACTAACTATGGCTACACCTTC
. TRBJ2-1 TRBV6-5 . CASRRGGLNEQFF TGTGCCAGCAGAAGAGGGGGGTTAAATGAGCAGTTCTTC
TRBD2 TRBJ2-3 TRBV5-1 . CASSLAGSGGAPDTQYF TGCGCCAGCAGCTTGGCTGGTAGCGGGGGGGCCCCCGATACGCAGTATTTT
TRBD1 TRBJ1-1 TRBV27 few CASSSTPPRQIGTGRMNTEAFF TGTGCCAGCAGTTCGACGCCCCCGAGGCAGATAGGGACAGGGAGGATGAACACTGAAGCTTTCTTT
. TRBJ1-2 TRBV19 . CASSPGGTVAGGYTF TGTGCCAGTAGTCCAGGCGGGACCGTGGCGGGTGGCTACACCTTC
. TRBJ2-7 TRBV6-5 . CASRSASYEQYF TGTGCCAGCCGATCGGCCTCCTACGAGCAGTACTTC
. TRBJ2-6 TRBV19 . CASSITHTGGANVLTF TGTGCCAGTAGTATTACCCACACGGGTGGGGCCAACGTCCTGACTTTC